A selection of T cell receptor beta chains follows, all from one sample in a study of monozygotic twins with cystic fibrosis. Data came from immunoSEQ multiplex PCR; TCRdb stores just in-frame clones and leaves some out. This sample has more than 15,000 clones, with under 95% found just once. The sequenced sample was blood. The origin of the receptors is a girl aged 2 to 10 with cystic fibrosis. CDR3s include the opening cysteine and the closing phenylalanine or tryptophan. D genes are given only for firm matches. Clone size is stated in some rows and not others, as once, few, many or a class when expanded.

v_call	clone_size	d_call	j_call	cdr3_nt	cdr3_aa
TRBV4-2	NA	NA	TRBJ2-1	TGTGCCAGCAGCCAAGAGAATGAGCAGTTCTTC	CASSQENEQFF
TRBV4-1	few	NA	TRBJ2-1	TGCGCCAGCAGCCAAGATATGGGGCAGGGCGGGGAGCAGTTCTTC	CASSQDMGQGGEQFF
TRBV14	few	NA	TRBJ1-1	TGTGCCAGCAGCCAACTAGGGCGCGTTTTCTTT	CASSQLGRVFF
TRBV7-6	NA	NA	TRBJ2-5	TGTGCCAGCAGCTTGGGGATCCAAGAGACCCAGTACTTC	CASSLGIQETQYF
TRBV25-1	NA	NA	TRBJ1-2	TGTGCCAGCAGTGAAGGTAGCAGCTCTGGCTACACCTTC	CASSEGSSSGYTF
TRBV19	NA	TRBD1	TRBJ2-7	TGTGCCAGTAGTACCCGGGACAGATCCTCCTACGAGCAGTACTTC	CASSTRDRSSYEQYF
TRBV6-5	NA	NA	TRBJ1-6	TGTGCCAGCAGTCGGGACGGAGATAATTCACCCCTCCACTTT	CASSRDGDNSPLHF
TRBV20-1	NA	TRBD1	TRBJ1-2	TGCAGTGCTAGACTTCGACAGGGTGGCACCTTC	CSARLRQGGTF
TRBV7-9	NA	TRBD2	TRBJ2-3	TGTGCCAGCAGCTTACTAGCGGAACCACTTACAACTAGCACAGATACGCAGTATTTT	CASSLLAEPLTTSTDTQYF
TRBV6-1	once	TRBD1	TRBJ1-4	TGTGCCAGCAGTGAAAGGACAGGGGGCAATGAAAAACTGTTTTTT	CASSERTGGNEKLFF
TRBV27	NA	NA	TRBJ1-4	TGTGCCAGCAGTCTAGCAGTGAATGAAAAACTGTTTTTT	CASSLAVNEKLFF
TRBV5-8	NA	TRBD1	TRBJ1-5	TGTGCCAGCAGCAACCGGGACAGTAGCAATCAGCCCCAGCATTTT	CASSNRDSSNQPQHF
TRBV27	NA	NA	TRBJ1-5	TGTGCCAGCAGTTGGATCGGGGGTCAGCCCCAGCATTTT	CASSWIGGQPQHF
TRBV27	NA	NA	TRBJ1-6	TGTGCCAGCAGTTTAGTGGACCCTCTCAATTCACCCCTCCACTTT	CASSLVDPLNSPLHF
TRBV7-9	NA	NA	TRBJ1-2	TGTGCCAGCAGCTTCCTCGGGAAAGGGGTTGGGGAAGGCTACACCTTC	CASSFLGKGVGEGYTF
TRBV6-5	NA	NA	TRBJ1-2	TGTGCCAGCAGTTCTTTAGCCGGGACCTATGGCTACACCTTC	CASSSLAGTYGYTF
TRBV23-1	NA	NA	TRBJ1-5	TGCGCCAGCAGTCAATCGGGACAAAATCAGCCCCAGCATTTT	CASSQSGQNQPQHF